This TCR beta chain originates from a study of OX40 agonist ivuxolimab in advanced cancers. The overall study: Averaging about 60 years in age, with a range of about 23 to 79, the cohort was 65% to 90% male. Study-wide results and limits: On average, CD8+ T cells showed a greater number of expanded clones than CD4+. At doses 0.1 to 3.0 mg/kg, CD4+ and CD8+ clones expanded.

V lost 1 base to trimming and J lost 0 bases; unmatched junction nucleotides: 0. This CDR3 has 15 amino acids. Germline V gene data show CDR1 as SGHNT and CDR2 as YENEEA. Details on this clone: Its antigen is as yet unknown.

Only in-frame clones appear in the TCRdb table, and some are missing; sequencing was by immunoSEQ multiplex PCR. The sample shows 77,000 or so clones, 85% to 95% of them seen only once. Here the sequenced sample was CD4+ or CD8+ T cells sorted from blood, taken in a trial of the OX40 agonist ivuxolimab. This TCR was sampled from an adult with an advanced solid tumor such as melanoma, head and neck, liver or kidney cancer. The rearrangement joins TRBV11-3 to TRBJ1-3; 7 positions agree with TRBD1. The CDR3 here is CASSLGDSSGNTIYF. The CDR3 nucleotides are TGTGCCAGCAGCTTAGGGGACAGCTCTGGAAACACCATATATTTT.